This TCR beta chain derives from a study of PD-1 blockade in mismatch repair-deficient tumors. Turning to the study itself: Patients had about a dozen mismatch repair-deficient cancer types and were previously treated and progressing.

Comment on this clone: Antigen: not known.

TCRdb keeps only in-frame clones here, not all; method: immunoSEQ multiplex PCR. The sample records 14,000 or so clones, under 90% being singletons. Time point of the sample: approximately 10-day in vitro stimulation with candidate neoantigen peptide 4. PCR or immunohistochemistry showed mismatch repair deficiency in every enrolled patient. The TCR-sequenced patients were a few responders to pembrolizumab. Cells were stimulated around ten days with each of about 7 ELISpot-reactive neoantigens. CDR1 is MNHNS, CDR2 SASEGT, per germline. The germline V and J ends were trimmed by 0 bases and 9 bases, with 9 bases remaining between them. The CDR3 has 13 amino acids.

This sample comprised cells cultured in vitro, obtained from a patient treated with pembrolizumab. This rearrangement joins TRBV6-1 to TRBJ2-1, with D hard to call. This clonotype was obtained from an adult with mismatch repair-deficient cancer. The CDR3 DNA reads TGTGCCAGCAGTGAAGCAGGGTTTGGTGAGCAGTTCTTC. The encoded protein is CASSEAGFGEQFF.